This is a list of T cell receptor beta chains from one sample in a study of cytomegalovirus exposure and HLA in healthy donors. Repertoires were generated with immunoSEQ multiplex PCR, while TCRdb's copy carries only in-frame clones and drops some. The table for this sample gives 150,000 or so clones. The sequenced sample consisted of PBMCs. The origin of the receptors is a woman aged 55-70 years in good health and CMV-seronegative. Each CDR3 is given with its conserved first and last residue. D genes are given only for firm matches.

TRBJ2-7 | TRBV5-1 | . | 14 | TGCGCCAGCAGCGAGGTGAGCGATTCCTACGAGCAGTACTTC | CASSEVSDSYEQYF
TRBJ2-1 | TRBV9 | TRBD1 | 15 | TGTGCCAGCACGACAGGGGGCGGCTCCTACAATGAGCAGTTCTTC | CASTTGGGSYNEQFF
TRBJ1-1 | TRBV5-1 | . | 13 | TGCGCCAGCAGCTCTACGGGGGTTACTGAAGCTTTCTTT | CASSSTGVTEAFF
TRBJ2-5 | TRBV7-6 | TRBD1 | 15 | TGTGCCAGCAGCTTAGCAGGGGGCTCGGAGGAGACCCAGTACTTC | CASSLAGGSEETQYF
TRBJ2-7 | TRBV6-5 | . | 12 | TGTGCCAGCAGTTCCCCTAACTACGAGCAGTACTTC | CASSSPNYEQYF
TRBJ1-2 | TRBV7-2 | . | 13 | TGTGCCAGCAGCTTACGCAGACAAATTGGCTACACCTTC | CASSLRRQIGYTF
TRBJ2-3 | TRBV29-1 | . | 15 | TGCAGCGTTGAGGGAAGAGGACAGAACACAGATACGCAGTATTTT | CSVEGRGQNTDTQYF
TRBJ2-7 | TRBV30 | TRBD1 | 17 | TGTGCCTGGAGTGTTGCCGGGGACAGGCGCTTAGGGTACGAGCAGTACTTC | CAWSVAGDRRLGYEQYF
TRBJ2-7 | TRBV28 | TRBD1 | 15 | TGTGCCAGCAGTCCCTACAGGGGGACATCCTACGAGCAGTACTTC | CASSPYRGTSYEQYF
TRBJ2-3 | TRBV11-2 | . | 16 | TGTGCCAGCAGTCTAAGAAGAACGGGGAGCACAGATACGCAGTATTTT | CASSLRRTGSTDTQYF
TRBJ1-1 | TRBV2 | TRBD1 | 18 | TGTGCCAGCAGTGGACACCTGGACAGGGGGTATATTATTCAACGAGCTTTCTTT | CASSGHLDRGYIIQRAFF
TRBJ2-5 | TRBV19 | . | 14 | TGTGCCAGTAGTATAGATGGGCACGAGGAGACCCAGTACTTC | CASSIDGHEETQYF
TRBJ2-2 | TRBV27 | TRBD2 | 16 | TGTGCCAGCAGTTTCTTAGCGGGCGCGAACACCGGGGAGCTGTTTTTT | CASSFLAGANTGELFF